Following are 7 T cell receptor beta chains from one sample sequenced in a study of OX40 agonist ivuxolimab in advanced cancers. Assay used: immunoSEQ multiplex PCR; TCRdb lists only in-frame clones, some missing. Counted here are tens of thousands of clones, around 82% occurring once; the ten biggest clones make up 7.9%. Specimen: CD4+ or CD8+ T cells sorted from blood, collected in a trial of the OX40 agonist ivuxolimab. These receptors originate from an adult with an advanced solid tumor such as melanoma, head and neck, liver or kidney cancer.

Here the CDR3 DNA reads TGCAGCGCCCAAAGGCAGGGGGCAGGAGAGCAGTACTTC. Translating gives CSAQRQGAGEQYF. The J gene is TRBJ2-7, the V gene TRBV29-1, with 8 bases lining up with TRBD1. The V and J ends lost 7 bases and 7 bases, in that order; junction bases with no gene match: 12. CDR3 length: 13 residues. Germline CDR1 reads SQVTM; CDR2 reads ANQGSEA.

This chain connects TRBV21-1 to TRBJ1-1; the table's D call TRBD1 went unverified against the DNA. TRBV21-1 has pseudogene status. This CDR3 is built from 16 residues. For the CDR3, the DNA is TGTGCCAGCAGCCAAGGGAAGGGGGTTGGTAACACTGAAGCTTTCTTT. Its translation: CASSQGKGVGNTEAFF.

As for this clone: One junction end does not reproduce the germline sequence, and a read error may be involved. The rearrangement links TRBV18 to TRBJ1-1; D unclear. The CDR3 length is 13 residues. Germline V CDR1 and CDR2: KGHSH, LQKENI. Written as DNA, the CDR3 is TGCGCAGCCCGGGGAGGGTTGAACACTGAAGCTTTCTTT. Its protein is CAARGGLNTEAFF.

The chain uses TRBV11-2 and TRBJ1-5; maybe TRBD1 (6 bases). The germline V gene encodes CDR1 SGHAT and CDR2 FQNNGV. The V and J ends lost 5 bases and 5 bases respectively, with 13 bases between them. This CDR3 is 14 amino acids long. This CDR3 reads CASSEQGGDQPQHF. CDR3 DNA: TGTGCCAGCAGCGAACAGGGAGGGGATCAGCCCCAGCATTTT. Complete variable domain (other parts from reference TRBV11-2 and TRBJ1-5): EAGVAQSPRYKIIEKRQSVAFWCNPISGHATLYWYQQILGQGPKLLIQFQNNGVVDDSQLPKDRFSAERLKGVDSTLKIQPAKLEDSAVYLCASSEQGGDQPQHFGDGTRLSIL.

This clone was counted only a few times. This chain joins TRBV7-3 and TRBJ2-1; D uncertain. Germline V gene lookup returns CDR1 SGHTA and CDR2 FQGTGA. Trimming shortened V by 4 bases and J by 7 bases, and 11 bases separated the two germline ends. The CDR3 loop spans 13 amino acids. CDR3 nucleotide sequence: TGTGCCAGCAGCTCGTCTAATTCGAATGAGCAGTTCTTC. As protein: CASSSSNSNEQFF.

This clone was counted once. The rearrangement uses TRBV11-2 and TRBJ1-2; tentative D call: TRBD1 (6 bases). V was pared by 5 bases and J by 5 bases, with 12 bases between. This CDR3 contains 13 residues. In germline, CDR1 is SGHAT, CDR2 FQNNGV. The CDR3 here is CASSQEGGYGYTF. Here the CDR3 DNA reads TGTGCCAGCAGCCAAGAGGGGGGGTATGGCTACACCTTC.

The chain carries TRBV11-3 and TRBJ1-1; D perhaps matches TRBD1 (5 bases). CDR3 size: 13 residues. The germline V and J ends were trimmed by 5 bases and 4 bases, with 11 bases remaining between them. Germline V gene data show CDR1 as SGHNT and CDR2 as YENEEA. Here the CDR3 DNA reads TGTGCCAGCAGCCTCGGGACGGGCACTGAAGCTTTCTTT. Its translation: CASSLGTGTEAFF.